Listed here are 10 T cell receptor beta chains from one sample, sequenced in a study of blood T cell repertoires in COVID-19. Data came from immunoSEQ multiplex PCR; TCRdb stores just in-frame clones and leaves some out. The data hold about 220,000 clones, with about 82% observed a single time. The specimen sequenced was peripheral blood. The receptors stem from a woman in her 70s with COVID-19, enrolled during active disease.

This clone was counted a single time. This sequence joins TRBV18 and TRBJ1-4, with TRBD1 as a possible D gene (6 bases). V lost 6 bases and J 3 bases, leaving 11 bases between the germline ends. In germline, CDR1 is KGHSH, CDR2 LQKENI. The CDR3 extends over 14 amino acids. The CDR3 spells CASSPWGPNEKLFF. CDR3 in DNA: TGTGCCAGCTCTCCGTGGGGGCCTAATGAAAAACTGTTTTTT.

The rearrangement joins TRBV19 to TRBJ1-2; D is undetermined. This CDR3 has 12 amino acids. Per the germline V gene, CDR1 is LNHDA and CDR2 is SQIVND (reference sequence). Trimming left V 7 bases short and J 4 bases short, with 10 bases between. The CDR3 region has the DNA TGTGCCAGTAATTCCCCAGGCTATGGCTACACCTTC. Its protein product is CASNSPGYGYTF.

This clone was detected once. Within the sample, other DNA sequences also encode this same CDR3. The V call is TRBV7-3, the J call TRBJ2-7; 7 bases map to TRBD1. Germline CDR1 reads SGHTA; CDR2 reads FQGTGA. Trimming cost V 5 bases and J 1 base; bases outside gene matches: 2. The CDR3 covers 13 residues. CDR3 residues: CASSPGQSYEQYF. CDR3 nucleotide sequence: TGTGCCAGCAGCCCGGGACAGTCCTACGAGCAGTACTTC.

V is TRBV19 and J is TRBJ2-7, with a possible D match to TRBD1 (6 bases). This CDR3 region has 15 residues. The germline V gene encodes CDR1 LNHDA and CDR2 SQIVND (reference sequence). Trimming removed 4 bases at V and 3 bases at J, with 16 bases between. The CDR3 nucleotides read TGTGCCAGTAGTACGGGTGGGGGCGAGGACTACGAGCAGTACTTC. This sequence encodes CASSTGGGEDYEQYF. The variable domain in full, with the rest retrieved from reference TRBV19 and TRBJ2-7, is DGGITQSPKYLFRKEGQNVTLSCEQNLNHDAMYWYRQDPGQGLRLIYYSQIVNDFQKGDIAEGYSVSREKKESFPLTVTSAQKNPTAFYLCASSTGGGEDYEQYFGPGTRLTVT.

The rearrangement links TRBV19 to TRBJ2-1; 7 bases align to TRBD2. V shed 6 bases and J 8 bases; nucleotides not matched to a gene: 13. CDR3 length: 15 residues. Germline V gives CDR1 LNHDA, CDR2 SQIVND (reference sequence). The CDR3 spells CASSHWGTTRDEQFF. CDR3 DNA sequence: TGTGCCAGTAGCCACTGGGGGACTACAAGGGATGAGCAGTTCTTC.

This clone was seen only a few times. The genes are TRBV4-3 and TRBJ1-2; D is ambiguous. Germline-derived CDR1 and CDR2 are LGHNA and YSLEER. The CDR3 loop spans 14 amino acids. V was cut by 0 bases and J by 4 bases, with 9 bases left in between. The DNA for the CDR3 is TGCGCCAGCAGCCAAGATTACAGCCCCTATGGCTACACCTTC. Its translation: CASSQDYSPYGYTF.

This chain connects TRBV11-2 to TRBJ2-1, with TRBD2 as a possible D gene (5 bases). The V gene lost 2 bases and the J gene lost 10 bases, with 18 bases spanning the gap. The length of the CDR3 is 15 residues. CDR1 is SGHAT, CDR2 FQNNGV, per germline. CDR3 residues: CASSLFGSATTEQFF. The DNA for the CDR3 is TGTGCCAGCAGCTTATTCGGTAGCGCGACGACCGAGCAGTTCTTC.

The table lists this clone with a count of one. The genes are TRBV19 and TRBJ1-2; 9 positions match TRBD1. CDR3 length equals 14 residues. Trimming removed 7 bases from V and 8 bases from J; junction bases left unmatched: 11. Germline lookup yields CDR1 LNHDA and CDR2 SQIVND (reference sequence). This CDR3 is CASIGDRETGGYTF. CDR3 nucleotide sequence: TGTGCCAGTATTGGGGACAGGGAGACAGGGGGCTACACCTTC.

The genes are TRBV19 and TRBJ2-7; 8 bases match TRBD1. CDR3 length: 14 residues. Unmatched junction bases numbered 5, after V lost 0 bases and J lost 7 bases. Germline CDR1 and CDR2: LNHDA and SQIVND (reference sequence). Here the CDR3 reads CASSIEGTGEEQYF. For the CDR3, the DNA is TGTGCCAGTAGTATAGAGGGGACAGGTGAGGAGCAGTACTTC.

This clone was counted between two and nine times. CDR3 coding DNA: TGTGCCAGCAGCTTATTCCGGGGGAGCACTGAAGCTTTCTTT. Protein sequence: CASSLFRGSTEAFF. This sequence joins TRBV13 and TRBJ1-1, with D maybe TRBD1 (5 bases). V gave up 2 bases and J gave up 4 bases, with 11 bases separating them. This CDR3 comprises 14 residues. In germline, CDR1 is PRHDT, CDR2 FYEKMQ (reference sequence).